The clone carrying this TCR beta chain has just one count. Germline lookup yields CDR1 SGHVS and CDR2 FQNEAQ. The CDR3 has 14 amino acids. The V and J ends lost 6 bases and 0 bases respectively, with 11 bases between them. This specimen comes from a study of blood T cell repertoires in COVID-19. Study-level information: Collection of acute and convalescent COVID-19 samples took place in the United States, Italy and Spain. From T cells, B-cell-depleted T cells, or PBMCs came the material, which was cDNA or gDNA.

In the original processing: For nucleated cells, counts were estimated from reference gene primer amplification. The table came from immunoSEQ multiplex PCR; TCRdb's copy has only in-frame clones and leaves some out. The V and J calls and clone size are taken from that table; D and trimming were inferred from the DNA. The sample has around 260,000 clones, 70% to 90% seen once. The clonotype was recovered from a young man with active or convalescent COVID-19. V and J are TRBV7-8 and TRBJ1-1; no clear D. Sequences were obtained from peripheral blood. CDR3 residues: CASSRGVMNTEAFF. For the CDR3, the DNA is TGTGCCAGCAGTCGCGGGGTAATGAACACTGAAGCTTTCTTT.